This is a list of T cell receptor beta chains from one sample in a study of blood T cell repertoires in COVID-19. Method: immunoSEQ multiplex PCR; TCRdb's copy keeps in-frame clones and lacks some. The repertoire consists of 60,000 to 75,000 clones, with approximately 70% occurring once and the leading ten covering about half. Sequenced input: PBMCs or T cells enriched from blood (not recorded which). The receptors shown here come from a woman aged 60 to 75 who had been exposed to COVID-19. Each CDR3 is given with its conserved first and last residue. Each record gives: V gene, clone size, J gene, D gene, CDR3 protein, CDR3 DNA. A D gene is named only where the DNA matches it firmly. Where a row states a size, it is once, few, many or the class of an expanded clone; other rows omit it.

>TRBV28|.|TRBJ1-2|TRBD1
CASSFPGGKYGYTF
TGTGCCAGCAGTTTCCCAGGGGGCAAGTATGGCTACACCTTC
>TRBV24-1|.|TRBJ2-1|.
CATSGTGMGYNEQFF
TGTGCCACCAGTGGTACAGGGATGGGGTACAATGAGCAGTTCTTC
>TRBV2|.|TRBJ1-1|.
CASSREGSTEAFF
TGTGCCAGCTCCCGTGAGGGCAGTACTGAAGCTTTCTTT
>TRBV3-1/TRBV3-2|.|TRBJ2-1|TRBD1
CASSQGLTRGKDEQFF
TGTGCCAGCAGCCAAGGTCTAACCAGGGGGAAAGATGAGCAGTTCTTC
>TRBV7-9|.|TRBJ2-1|.
CASSSPSSEDWFF
TGTGCCAGCAGCTCCCCCTCTAGCGAGGACTGGTTCTTC
>TRBV11-2|.|TRBJ2-5|TRBD2
CASSSLMPAGGETQYF
TGTGCCAGCAGCTCCCTGATGCCAGCGGGAGGAGAGACCCAGTACTTC
>TRBV27|.|TRBJ2-4|.
CASSPLAKNIQYF
TGTGCCAGCAGTCCGTTAGCCAAAAACATTCAGTACTTC
>TRBV19|.|TRBJ2-3|TRBD1
CASAQTGKTDTQYF
TGTGCCAGTGCCCAGACAGGGAAAACAGATACGCAGTATTTT
>TRBV7-8|few|TRBJ1-5|.
CASSETENHQPQHF
TGTGCCAGCAGCGAAACCGAGAATCATCAGCCCCAGCATTTT
>TRBV27|.|TRBJ1-2|TRBD1
CASRGAFDRGTPNYGYTF
TGTGCCAGCAGGGGTGCATTTGACAGGGGGACCCCTAACTATGGCTACACCTTC
>TRBV11-2|.|TRBJ1-1|.
CASSLTGNTEAFF
TGTGCCAGCAGCTTAACCGGGAACACTGAAGCTTTCTTT
>TRBV5-4|.|TRBJ1-1|.
CASSKQENTEAFF
TGTGCCAGCAGCAAACAGGAGAACACTGAAGCTTTCTTT
>TRBV1|few|TRBJ1-1|.
CTSSQEEAVNTEAFF
TGCACCAGCAGCCAAGAGGAGGCCGTGAACACTGAAGCTTTCTTT
>TRBV6-5|.|TRBJ2-3|TRBD2
CASFISGGSTDTQYF
TGTGCCAGTTTTATATCGGGGGGAAGCACAGATACGCAGTATTTT
>TRBV27|.|TRBJ2-2|TRBD2
CASSPRAGGVGELFF
TGTGCCAGCAGTCCAAGGGCGGGAGGAGTCGGGGAGCTGTTTTTT
>TRBV15|.|TRBJ2-7|.
CATSRDGYEQYF
TGTGCCACCAGCAGAGACGGTTACGAGCAGTACTTC
>TRBV7-2|.|TRBJ2-1|TRBD2
CASSLVAGVVNEQFF
TGTGCCAGCAGCTTAGTCGCGGGAGTCGTCAATGAGCAGTTCTTC
>TRBV6-2/TRBV6-3|.|TRBJ2-7|.
CASSSYPGEQYF
TGTGCCAGCAGTTCCTACCCGGGCGAGCAGTACTTC
>TRBV27|.|TRBJ2-1|TRBD2
CASSSPRGGRDEQFF
TGTGCCAGCAGTTCACCCCGCGGCGGGAGGGATGAGCAGTTCTTC
>TRBV3-1/TRBV3-2|many|TRBJ2-5|TRBD2
CASSQESGRVLQETQYF
TGTGCCAGCAGCCAAGAAAGCGGGAGGGTCCTCCAAGAGACCCAGTACTTC
>TRBV10-2|.|TRBJ2-7|.
CASMPGLQGDFEQYF
TGCGCCAGCATGCCTGGACTACAAGGGGACTTCGAGCAGTACTTC
>TRBV7-3|.|TRBJ2-7|TRBD2
CASSKTSGSYEQYF
TGTGCCAGCAGCAAGACTAGCGGTAGCTACGAGCAGTACTTC
>TRBV28|.|TRBJ1-1|TRBD1
CASSLQGARTEAFF
TGTGCCAGCAGTCTTCAGGGGGCGAGGACTGAAGCTTTCTTT
>TRBV7-2|.|TRBJ2-1|TRBD2
CASSPNWGGNEQFF
TGTGCCAGCAGCCCCAACTGGGGAGGGAATGAGCAGTTCTTC
>TRBV3-1/TRBV3-2|.|TRBJ1-6|.
CASSLGGVADSPLHF
TGTGCCAGCAGTCTAGGGGGAGTCGCTGATTCACCCCTCCACTTT
>TRBV5-1|few|TRBJ2-2|.
CASSFTSTGELFF
TGCGCCAGCAGCTTCACTAGCACCGGGGAGCTGTTTTTT
>TRBV12-2|.|TRBJ2-2|.
CASRLLEGGTPNTGELFF
TGTGCAAGTCGCTTACTTGAGGGGGGGACACCGAACACCGGGGAGCTGTTTTTT
>TRBV10-1|.|TRBJ2-2|.
CASTGTRNTGELFF
TGCGCCAGCACAGGGACTCGGAACACCGGGGAGCTGTTTTTT
>TRBV5-5|.|TRBJ1-2|.
CASSLIQGTATYGYTF
TGTGCCAGCAGCTTAATACAGGGCACAGCTACGTATGGCTACACCTTC
>TRBV3-1/TRBV3-2|few|TRBJ1-1|.
CASSKLRGHLNTEAFF
TGTGCCAGCAGCAAGTTAAGAGGACACCTGAACACTGAAGCTTTCTTT
>TRBV10-2|.|TRBJ2-7|.
CASSAQWSYEQYF
TGCGCCAGCAGTGCTCAGTGGTCCTACGAGCAGTACTTC
>TRBV7-2|few|TRBJ1-5|.
CASSLVGATNQPQHF
TGTGCCAGCAGCTTAGTGGGGGCCACAAATCAGCCCCAGCATTTT
>TRBV24-1|once|TRBJ1-5|TRBD1
CATSDSGGDQPQHF
TGTGCCACCAGTGATTCAGGGGGCGACCAGCCCCAGCATTTT
>TRBV3-1/TRBV3-2|few|TRBJ2-1|TRBD2
CASRPTTSGGPGFF
TGTGCCAGCAGGCCTACGACCAGCGGGGGGCCCGGGTTCTTC
>TRBV5-1|.|TRBJ1-3|.
CASSSRRGNTIYF
TGCGCCAGCAGCTCCCGGCGGGGAAACACCATATATTTT
>TRBV15|.|TRBJ1-6|.
CATSSNYNSPLHF
TGTGCCACCAGCAGCAACTATAATTCACCCCTCCACTTT
>TRBV4-1|.|TRBJ1-3|.
CASSQDPGPGNTIYF
TGCGCCAGCAGCCAAGATCCGGGTCCTGGAAACACCATATATTTT
>TRBV27|.|TRBJ1-1|TRBD1
CASRSGQGANTEAFF
TGTGCCAGCAGGTCGGGACAGGGGGCGAACACTGAAGCTTTCTTT
>TRBV28|.|TRBJ2-7|.
CASSLPTGSYEQYF
TGTGCCAGCAGTTTACCGACAGGTAGCTACGAGCAGTACTTC
>TRBV5-4|.|TRBJ2-7|TRBD2
CASSPNPPGLAYEQYF
TGTGCCAGCAGCCCTAACCCTCCGGGACTAGCGTACGAGCAGTACTTC
>TRBV24-1|.|TRBJ2-2|TRBD1
CATSDLPGQGVSGELFF
TGTGCCACCAGTGATCTACCGGGACAGGGGGTCTCCGGGGAGCTGTTTTTT
>TRBV29-1|.|TRBJ1-2|TRBD1
CSVERGTGVYGYTF
TGCAGCGTTGAAAGGGGGACAGGGGTTTATGGCTACACCTTC
>TRBV7-2|many|TRBJ1-1|TRBD1
CASSLDNRGTEAFF
TGTGCCAGCAGCTTAGATAACAGGGGGACTGAAGCTTTCTTT
>TRBV27|.|TRBJ2-7|.
CASSSSSIVGVGNEQYF
TGTGCCAGCAGTTCCTCTTCTATAGTGGGAGTGGGGAACGAGCAGTACTTC
>TRBV28|many|TRBJ2-3|TRBD1
CASSPDRDGSTDTQYF
TGTGCCAGCAGTCCGGACAGGGATGGTAGCACAGATACGCAGTATTTT
>TRBV27|.|TRBJ1-2|.
CASSSTVNYGYTF
TGTGCCAGCAGCTCAACAGTAAACTATGGCTACACCTTC
>TRBV2|few|TRBJ2-3|.
CASEKDLSRTDTQYF
TGTGCCAGCGAAAAGGACTTGTCTCGCACAGATACGCAGTATTTT
>TRBV5-1|.|TRBJ2-5|.
CASSVDSHYQETQYF
TGCGCCAGCAGCGTGGACAGCCACTACCAAGAGACCCAGTACTTC
>TRBV27|.|TRBJ2-2|TRBD1
CASSPGTGNGELFF
TGTGCCAGCAGTCCCGGGACAGGGAACGGGGAGCTGTTTTTT
>TRBV27|.|TRBJ1-6|.
CASSREWDIQSPLHF
TGTGCCAGCAGCAGAGAGTGGGACATCCAATCACCCCTCCACTTT
>TRBV28|once|TRBJ1-4|.
CASSFGVGKEKLFF
TGTGCCAGCAGTTTCGGGGTTGGTAAGGAAAAACTGTTTTTT
>TRBV30|.|TRBJ1-6|.
CAWRSSYNSPLHF
TGTGCCTGGCGGAGCTCCTATAATTCACCCCTCCACTTT
>TRBV9|.|TRBJ2-1|TRBD2
CASPSSGREKYNEQFF
TGTGCCAGCCCCTCTAGCGGGAGAGAGAAATACAATGAGCAGTTCTTC
>TRBV29-1|few|TRBJ2-1|TRBD2
CSVGSLAGGIYNEQFF
TGCAGCGTTGGATCGTTGGCGGGAGGGATTTACAATGAGCAGTTCTTC
>TRBV9|few|TRBJ1-5|TRBD1
CASSGTGVGQPQHF
TGTGCCAGCAGTGGAACAGGGGTAGGGCAGCCCCAGCATTTT